The next 28 T cell receptor beta chains were all read from a single sample in a study of OX40 agonist ivuxolimab in advanced cancers. Library prep was done by the immunoSEQ multiplex PCR assay. TCRdb mirrors the immuneACCESS table, restricted to in-frame sequences. Some clones are absent from its copies; in checked studies, under half trace to an unresolved V gene, and the reason for the others is unknown. In this sample the table shows 25,000 to 30,000 clones, approximately 86% of which occur a single time. Of the sample, under 20% falls within the top ten clones. The sequenced sample was CD4+ or CD8+ T cells sorted from blood, obtained in a trial of the OX40 agonist ivuxolimab. These TCRs come from an adult with an advanced solid tumor such as melanoma, head and neck, liver or kidney cancer.

This chain connects TRBV28 to TRBJ1-1; tentative D call: TRBD1 (5 bases). Trimming pared 5 bases from V and 9 bases from J, leaving 10 bases between. CDR1 is MDHEN, CDR2 SYDVKM, per germline. CDR3 length equals 11 residues. CDR3 DNA: TGTGCCAGCAGTCGCGAGGGGAAAGCTTTCTTT. It translates to CASSREGKAFF.

This chain joins TRBV11-3 and TRBJ2-1; no firm D call. CDR1 SGHNT and CDR2 YENEEA come from the germline V gene. The CDR3 has 15 residues. V lost 6 bases to trimming and J lost 0 bases, with 12 bases between them. CDR3 nucleotides: TGTGCCAGCAGACCTCCCGAAGGCTCCTACAATGAGCAGTTCTTC. It specifies CASRPPEGSYNEQFF.

In this sample, this clone turned up once. This sequence joins TRBV2 and TRBJ2-3; the match to TRBD2 covers 9 bases. V gave up 7 bases and J gave up 5 bases; unmatched junction bases: 13. The CDR3 covers 16 residues. Germline values: CDR1 SNHLY, CDR2 FYNNEI. CDR3 coding DNA: TGTGCCAGCAAGGGGGTAATAGCGGGAGTGAAAGATACGCAGTATTTT. Amino acids: CASKGVIAGVKDTQYF.

V usage is TRBV5-5 and J usage is TRBJ2-3; D may be TRBD1 (6 bases). Germline V gives CDR1 SGHKS, CDR2 YYEKEE (reference sequence). Trimming took 3 bases from V and 4 from J, leaving 15 bases between them. This CDR3 is 15 amino acids long. This CDR3 reads CASSWAMAGADTQYF. The CDR3 nucleotides read TGTGCCAGCAGCTGGGCAATGGCAGGGGCAGATACGCAGTATTTT.

The count of this clone is one. V gene TRBV27 combines with J gene TRBJ1-1; D remains unclear. Germline assignment: CDR1 MNHEY and CDR2 SMNVEV (reference sequence). The CDR3 loop spans 13 amino acids. The V end lost 0 bases, the J end lost 1 base, and 3 bases lay between the germline ends. This chain's CDR3 is CASSLSENTEAFF. CDR3 nucleotides: TGTGCCAGCAGTTTATCGGAGAACACTGAAGCTTTCTTT.

The chain couples TRBV25-1 to TRBJ1-4, with a possible D match to TRBD1 (5 bases). V lost 0 bases and J 7 bases, leaving 18 bases between the germline ends. The germline gives CDR1 MGHDK, CDR2 SYGVNS. The CDR3 is 17 residues long. The CDR3 loop reads CASSEYKSWGVGEKLFF. For the CDR3, the DNA is TGTGCCAGCAGTGAATATAAGTCCTGGGGGGTTGGTGAAAAACTGTTTTTT.

The rearrangement links TRBV10-2 to TRBJ1-5; TRBD1 might be the D (5 bases). CDR1 WSHSY and CDR2 SAAADI come from the germline V gene. The CDR3 contains 12 residues. V was clipped by 6 bases and J by 6 bases, with 9 bases between them. This chain's CDR3 is CASRAGSQPQHF. In DNA form, the CDR3 reads TGCGCCAGCAGGGCAGGGAGTCAGCCCCAGCATTTT.

This clone was seen once. The chain combines TRBV7-8 with TRBJ1-1; D is undetermined. CDR1 is SGHVS, CDR2 FQNEAQ, per germline. Trimming left V 5 bases short and J 4 bases short, with 8 bases between. This CDR3 spans 12 amino acids. CDR3 bases: TGTGCCAGCAGCCTTCTGGGCACTGAAGCTTTCTTT. As protein: CASSLLGTEAFF.

This sequence joins TRBV7-3 and TRBJ2-7, with no clear D. The CDR3 extends over 13 amino acids. CDR1 and CDR2 (germline): SGHTA, FQGTGA. The V end lost 4 bases, the J end lost 5 bases, and 12 bases lay between the germline ends. The DNA of the CDR3 is TGTGCCAGCAGCTCGGTGCACCCCAACGAGCAGTACTTC. This translates into CASSSVHPNEQYF.

CDR3 sequence: CASSLARLAEKTYEQYF. The DNA for the CDR3 is TGTGCCAGCAGCTTGGCTCGACTAGCGGAGAAGACCTACGAGCAGTACTTC. V gene TRBV5-5 combines with J gene TRBJ2-7, with 9 bases identical to TRBD2. The CDR3 has 17 amino acids. Germline V CDR1 and CDR2: SGHKS, YYEKEE (reference sequence). V lost 0 bases to trimming and J lost 2 bases; unmatched junction nucleotides: 9.

The J gene is TRBJ1-2, the V gene TRBV19; the match to TRBD1 covers 10 bases. There are 14 residues in the CDR3. V lost 10 bases and J lost 2; bases outside the gene matches: 7. The germline CDR1 and CDR2 sequences are LNHDA and SQIVND (reference sequence). The CDR3 sequence: CATALGQGNYGYTF. Written as DNA, the CDR3 is TGTGCCACCGCCCTGGGACAGGGGAACTATGGCTACACCTTC.

This clone appeared once. This chain joins TRBV5-4 and TRBJ2-2, with D maybe TRBD2 (6 bases). Germline V gives CDR1 SGHNT, CDR2 YYREEE (reference sequence). Trimming shortened V by 3 bases and J by 2 bases, and 11 bases separated the two germline ends. The CDR3 spans 15 residues. CDR3 nucleotide sequence: TGTGCCAGCAGCTCACTAGCACCAAACACCGGGGAGCTGTTTTTT. Translating gives CASSSLAPNTGELFF.

J is TRBJ1-3 and V is TRBV4-1; tentative D call: TRBD1 (5 bases). CDR1 MGHRA and CDR2 YSYEKL come from the germline V gene. CDR3 length: 18 amino acids. V lost 0 bases and J lost 1, with 16 bases in between. CDR3 coding DNA: TGCGCCAGCAGCCAAGACAGGGAAAGCGTTGTTTCTGGAAACACCATATATTTT. It specifies CASSQDRESVVSGNTIYF.

The V and J genes are TRBV9 and TRBJ2-7, with 11 bases identical to TRBD2. The germline gives CDR1 SGDLS, CDR2 YYNGEE. The trim removed 0 bases at V and 6 bases at J, leaving 2 bases unmatched. This CDR3 has 14 residues. The CDR3 coding sequence is TGTGCCAGCAGCGTAGAGCTAGCGGGGGGCGAGCAGTACTTC. Amino acids: CASSVELAGGEQYF.

The chain combines TRBV6-4 with TRBJ2-1; 7 nucleotides agree with TRBD2. The CDR3 runs 13 residues. Germline V gives CDR1 MRHNA, CDR2 SNTAGT. V lost 5 bases, J lost 6 bases, and 4 bases stayed unmatched. The CDR3 DNA sequence: TGTGCCAGCAGTCTGACTAGCCGCAATGAGCAGTTCTTC. As protein: CASSLTSRNEQFF.

This clone occurred once. The chain joins TRBV10-3 to TRBJ2-3; 8 bases map to TRBD2. V lost 7 bases and J lost 2; bases outside the gene matches: 5. Looked up from germline, CDR1 is ENHRY and CDR2 is SYGVKD. The CDR3 sequence is 14 residues long. CDR3 DNA: TGTGCCATCATGAATAGCGGGACCACAGATACGCAGTATTTT. It translates to CAIMNSGTTDTQYF.

The V and J genes are TRBV29-1 and TRBJ1-1, with a weak D call TRBD1 (5 bases). This CDR3 has 14 amino acids. Germline loops: CDR1 SQVTM, CDR2 ANQGSEA. The V end lost 6 bases, the J end lost 5 bases, and 19 bases lay between the germline ends. The CDR3: CSVFLWDQGTEAFF. Written as DNA, the CDR3 is TGCAGCGTCTTCCTTTGGGACCAAGGGACTGAAGCTTTCTTT. Combining the CDR3 with reference TRBV29-1 and TRBJ1-1 gives the whole variable domain SAVISQKPSRDICQRGTSLTIQCQVDSQVTMMFWYRQQPGQSLTLIATANQGSEATYESGFVIDKFPISRPNLTFSTLTVSNMSPEDSSIYLCSVFLWDQGTEAFFGQGTRLTVV.

A few counts support this clone. The chain carries TRBV27 and TRBJ1-1, with a possible D match to TRBD1 (6 bases). Germline V lookup: CDR1 MNHEY, CDR2 SMNVEV (reference sequence). The CDR3 length is 13 residues. Trimming cost V 6 bases and J 10 bases, with 18 bases left between them. CDR3 amino acids: CASRGGAGLVAFF. DNA of the CDR3: TGTGCCAGCAGGGGGGGGGCTGGTTTAGTAGCTTTCTTT.

DNA of the CDR3: TGTGCCAGTAGTATAGATCCCCAGGCTAGCGGGGGCTACGAGCAGTACTTC. Translating gives CASSIDPQASGGYEQYF. The chain is built from TRBV19 and TRBJ2-7; 10 bases are a match to TRBD2. V lost 0 bases and J lost 3; bases outside the gene matches: 8. The germline V gene has CDR1 LNHDA and CDR2 SQIVND (reference sequence). The CDR3 extends over 17 amino acids.

This clone is medium-sized (0.01 to 0.1%) in the sample. The chain employs TRBV27 and TRBJ2-7; 7 nucleotides line up with TRBD2. The ends lost 5 bases at V and 4 bases at J; junction bases unmatched: 14. The germline gives CDR1 MNHEY, CDR2 SMNVEV (reference sequence). The CDR3 is 16 residues long. The DNA for the CDR3 is TGTGCCAGCAGTCCGGGGGACCTCGGGAGGTCTTACGAGCAGTACTTC. Amino acid sequence: CASSPGDLGRSYEQYF.

A few counts support this clone. The chain uses TRBV28 and TRBJ2-7; 15 bases line up with TRBD2. After removal of 1 base from V and 7 bases from J, the junction contained 11 bases not matched to a gene. The CDR3 has 18 residues. Germline V gene sequence: CDR1 MDHEN, CDR2 SYDVKM. The CDR3 sequence is CASSLSTRTSGRAREQYF. CDR3 nucleotide sequence: TGTGCCAGCAGTTTATCTACGCGGACTAGCGGGAGGGCCAGGGAGCAGTACTTC.

This sequence joins TRBV7-8 and TRBJ1-6, with 8 bases fitting TRBD1. The CDR3 is 16 amino acids. V lost 1 base and J lost 5; bases outside the gene matches: 4. CDR1 and CDR2 from the germline V gene are SGHVS and FQNEAQ. DNA of the CDR3: TGTGCCAGCAGCTTAGTGGCAGGGGGCAATAATTCACCCCTCCACTTT. Translating it yields CASSLVAGGNNSPLHF. The complete variable domain, with remaining parts taken from reference TRBV7-8 and TRBJ1-6, reads GAGVSQSPRYKVAKRGQDVALRCDPISGHVSLFWYQQALGQGPEFLTYFQNEAQLDKSGLPSDRFFAERPEGSVSTLKIQRTQQEDSAVYLCASSLVAGGNNSPLHFGNGTRLTVT.

This sequence joins TRBV11-1 and TRBJ2-7, with 7 nucleotides matching TRBD1. The CDR3 is made up of 14 amino acids. Germline loops: CDR1 SGHAT, CDR2 FQDESV (reference sequence). The trim removed 5 bases at V and 3 bases at J, leaving 7 bases unmatched. The CDR3 is CASSRPGQHYEQYF. CDR3 in DNA: TGTGCCAGCAGCAGGCCGGGACAGCACTACGAGCAGTACTTC.

The chain carries TRBV11-2 and TRBJ2-5, with D maybe TRBD1 (6 bases). Trimming took 4 bases from V and 0 from J, leaving 9 bases between them. Per the germline V gene, CDR1 is SGHAT and CDR2 is FQNNGV. The CDR3 extends over 14 amino acids. The DNA of the CDR3 is TGTGCCAGCAGCTCCGGACAGAACCAAGAGACCCAGTACTTC. Translating it yields CASSSGQNQETQYF.

The chain employs TRBV7-6 and TRBJ2-7, with TRBD1 identical over 9 bases. Per the germline V gene, CDR1 is SGHVS and CDR2 is FNYEAQ. The CDR3 spans 13 residues. V lost 8 bases to trimming and J lost 6 bases; unmatched junction nucleotides: 8. This CDR3 reads CASSGDRVREQYF. In nucleotides, the CDR3 is TGTGCCAGCTCGGGGGACAGGGTACGCGAGCAGTACTTC.

This clone was seen more than once but under ten times. The chain combines TRBV7-9 with TRBJ1-2; D unresolved. The V and J ends lost 1 base and 6 bases respectively, with 9 bases between them. The CDR3 totals 13 residues. Germline V gene data show CDR1 as SEHNR and CDR2 as FQNEAQ (reference sequence). The CDR3 sequence is CASSLGGTHGYTF. The DNA of the CDR3 is TGTGCCAGCAGCTTAGGAGGAACCCATGGCTACACCTTC. Full variable domain (outside the CDR3, taken from reference TRBV7-9 and TRBJ1-2): DTGVSQNPRHKITKRGQNVTFRCDPISEHNRLYWYRQTLGQGPEFLTYFQNEAQLEKSRLLSDRFSAERPKGSFSTLEIQRTEQGDSAMYLCASSLGGTHGYTFGSGTRLTVV.

The rearrangement joins TRBV11-2 to TRBJ1-1, with D uncertain. Trimming pared 0 bases from V and 6 bases from J, leaving 8 bases between. This CDR3 is built from 13 residues. CDR1 is SGHAT, CDR2 FQNNGV, per germline. The DNA of the CDR3 is TGTGCCAGCAGCTTAGATGTAGGAGCTGAAGCTTTCTTT. Translating gives CASSLDVGAEAFF. Full variable domain (rest looked up from reference TRBV11-2 and TRBJ1-1): EAGVAQSPRYKIIEKRQSVAFWCNPISGHATLYWYQQILGQGPKLLIQFQNNGVVDDSQLPKDRFSAERLKGVDSTLKIQPAKLEDSAVYLCASSLDVGAEAFFGQGTRLTVV.

V gene TRBV15 combines with J gene TRBJ1-4; 7 bases match TRBD1. The CDR3 loop spans 13 amino acids. Losses at the gene ends were 5 bases for V and 8 bases for J; bases not matched to a gene: 5. The germline CDR1 and CDR2 sequences are LNHNV and YYDKDF (reference sequence). The CDR3 here is CATSDRVGEKLFF. CDR3 coding DNA: TGTGCCACCAGCGACAGGGTCGGAGAAAAACTGTTTTTT.